This T cell receptor beta chain was sequenced during a study of cytomegalovirus exposure and HLA in healthy donors. The CDR3 consists of 15 residues. Germline V CDR1 and CDR2: MNHEY, SVGAGI. Trimming took 1 base from V and 1 from J, leaving 8 bases between them. The PCR ran on 60 Vbeta and 13 Jbeta primers. Some clones are missing from TCRdb's copy, which holds only in-frame ones; the method was immunoSEQ multiplex PCR. The sample consists of over 100,000 clones, roughly three quarters of them appearing once. Findings and caveats of the study: Available immune exposure information covered CMV serostatus only. The majority of CMV-associated TCR beta chains were reported as apparently HLA-restricted in a later analysis.

Details on this clone: Antigen unknown.

Sequenced input: PBMCs. The chain carries TRBV6-5 and TRBJ1-5; no definite D call. This TCR derives from a woman between 40 and 55 years old in good health and CMV-seronegative. This CDR3 reads CASSYFPPSNQPQHF. The CDR3 bases are TGTGCCAGCAGTTACTTTCCCCCAAGCAATCAGCCCCAGCATTTT.